These 27 T cell receptor beta chains were sequenced from one sample in a study of blood T cell repertoires in COVID-19. The method was immunoSEQ multiplex PCR; TCRdb's version includes in-frame clones alone and lacks a portion of them. The sample holds about 120,000 clones, more than 80% seen once. Sequenced material: peripheral blood. Receptors originate from a human donor in a cohort sampled during active COVID-19.

The rearrangement uses TRBV30 and TRBJ1-3, with 11 bases fitting TRBD1. The germline gives CDR1 GTSNPN, CDR2 SVGIG (reference sequence). The CDR3 is 18 amino acids. The J segment lost 0 bases and the V segment lost 4 bases, leaving 11 bases of the junction unmatched. CDR3 protein: CAWMGGQGDSHSGNTIYF. The CDR3 DNA reads as TGTGCCTGGATGGGGGGACAGGGGGATTCTCACTCTGGAAACACCATATATTTT.

This sequence joins TRBV5-1 and TRBJ2-5, with 11 bases aligning to TRBD2. The length of the CDR3 is 18 residues. In germline, CDR1 is SGHRS, CDR2 YFSETQ. V lost 4 bases, J lost 4 bases, and 15 bases stayed unmatched. The CDR3 is CASSPGTSGPSSAETQYF. CDR3 bases: TGCGCCAGCAGCCCTGGGACTAGCGGACCCTCCAGTGCAGAGACCCAGTACTTC.

The chain carries TRBV28 and TRBJ1-5, with 7 bases fitting TRBD1. After removal of 3 bases from V and 5 bases from J, the junction contained 13 bases not matched to a gene. Germline assignment: CDR1 MDHEN and CDR2 SYDVKM. This CDR3 comprises 17 residues. The CDR3 DNA follows: TGTGCCAGCAGTTTCCCCGATGGAGACAGGGCTGATCAGCCCCAGCATTTT. This sequence encodes CASSFPDGDRADQPQHF.

The chain couples TRBV6-6 to TRBJ2-7; D perhaps matches TRBD1 (6 bases). The CDR3 is made up of 14 amino acids. Trimming took 8 bases from V and 0 from J, leaving 14 bases between them. Per germline, CDR1 MNHNY and CDR2 SVGAGI (reference sequence). The CDR3 sequence is CASHGTLDSYEQYF. CDR3 DNA: TGTGCCAGCCACGGGACACTGGACTCCTACGAGCAGTACTTC.

The chain links TRBV11-2 to TRBJ2-1, with a possible D match to TRBD1 (6 bases). This CDR3 comprises 16 residues. Germline V lookup: CDR1 SGHAT, CDR2 FQNNGV. V was trimmed by 4 bases and J by 3 bases, leaving 16 bases between them. The CDR3 DNA sequence: TGTGCCAGCAGCTATAGGACAGTTCAATACTACAATGAGCAGTTCTTC. Residues: CASSYRTVQYYNEQFF.

This clone was seen a handful of times. The chain links TRBV30 to TRBJ1-2, with TRBD1 matching 7 bases. The V and J ends lost 3 bases and 8 bases, in that order; junction bases with no gene match: 12. This CDR3 contains 14 residues. Germline V gene lookup returns CDR1 GTSNPN and CDR2 SVGIG (reference sequence). The CDR3 reads CAWRIKTGAKGYTF. CDR3 coding DNA: TGTGCCTGGAGGATAAAAACAGGGGCAAAGGGCTACACCTTC.

This rearrangement joins TRBV30 to TRBJ2-7; 11 nucleotides align to TRBD1. V shed 3 bases, J shed 5 bases, and the junction held 12 bases outside the gene matches. The CDR3 covers 16 residues. CDR1 GTSNPN and CDR2 SVGIG come from the germline V gene (reference sequence). The CDR3 nucleotides read TGTGCCTGGAGACCCCCCGGGACAGGGGGTCCCCACGAGCAGTACTTC. Amino acids: CAWRPPGTGGPHEQYF.

V gene TRBV27 combines with J gene TRBJ2-1; 8 bases agree with TRBD2. The CDR3 is 15 residues long. The J segment lost 1 base and the V segment lost 4 bases, leaving 3 bases of the junction unmatched. CDR1 and CDR2 (germline): MNHEY, SMNVEV (reference sequence). The CDR3: CASSSSGGSYNEQFF. The CDR3 bases are TGTGCCAGCAGTTCCAGCGGGGGATCCTACAATGAGCAGTTCTTC.

The V call is TRBV19, the J call TRBJ2-7; the match to TRBD2 covers 8 bases. Trimming cost V 4 bases and J 4 bases; bases outside gene matches: 6. Germline CDR1 reads LNHDA; CDR2 reads SQIVND (reference sequence). The CDR3 extends over 14 amino acids. CDR3 region: CASSTFGRAYEQYF. The CDR3 DNA follows: TGTGCCAGTAGTACCTTCGGGAGGGCATACGAGCAGTACTTC.

V gene TRBV24-1 combines with J gene TRBJ2-7; maybe TRBD1 (5 bases). This CDR3 is built from 16 residues. V was shortened by 2 bases and J by 2 bases, with 15 bases between the two germline ends. Germline V gives CDR1 KGHDR, CDR2 SFDVKD. This CDR3 is CATSDSLKGYPYEQYF. CDR3 DNA: TGTGCCACCAGTGATTCATTAAAGGGGTACCCCTACGAGCAGTACTTC.

The rearrangement joins TRBV5-1 to TRBJ2-5; D may be TRBD2 (6 bases). The CDR3 has 16 residues. Germline V lookup: CDR1 SGHRS, CDR2 YFSETQ. Trimming left V 4 bases short and J 1 base short, with 17 bases between. CDR3 in amino acids: CASSQNSGSLQETQYF. The CDR3 nucleotides are TGCGCCAGCAGCCAAAATAGCGGAAGCCTCCAAGAGACCCAGTACTTC.

The chain recombines TRBV19 with TRBJ2-6, with D hard to call. There are 14 residues in the CDR3. Per germline, CDR1 LNHDA and CDR2 SQIVND (reference sequence). V lost 7 bases and J lost 0, with 7 bases in between. The CDR3 coding sequence is TGTGCCAGTACGGGTATCTCTGGGGCCAACGTCCTGACTTTC. Its translation: CASTGISGANVLTF.

The rearrangement uses TRBV19 and TRBJ1-3; 9 nucleotides match TRBD1. CDR3 length: 18 amino acids. The germline gives CDR1 LNHDA, CDR2 SQIVND (reference sequence). V was pared by 7 bases and J by 0 bases, with 13 bases of the junction left unmatched. The CDR3 DNA reads TGTGCCAGTAATGAGGGGACAGGGTGGGCCTACTCTGGAAACACCATATATTTT. Translated, it gives CASNEGTGWAYSGNTIYF.

The chain combines TRBV20-1 with TRBJ1-1; D is undetermined. Germline-derived CDR1 and CDR2 are DFQATT and SNEGSKA (reference sequence). V was cut by 6 bases and J by 1 base, with 6 bases left in between. The CDR3 covers 11 residues. CDR3 nucleotide sequence: TGCAGTGCCTTCCCGAACACTGAAGCTTTCTTT. It encodes CSAFPNTEAFF.

V usage is TRBV3-1 (or the pseudogene TRBV3-2) and J usage is TRBJ2-3; 7 bases fit TRBD2. V gave up 1 base and J gave up 4 bases; unmatched junction bases: 8. This CDR3 spans 16 amino acids. CDR1 LGHDT and CDR2 YNNKEL come from the germline V gene (reference sequence). Here the CDR3 reads CASSQGRGRGADTQYF. CDR3 DNA sequence: TGTGCCAGCAGCCAAGGGCGCGGGAGAGGCGCAGATACGCAGTATTTT.

This chain uses TRBV6-5 with TRBJ1-2; D is possibly TRBD1 (5 bases). V was pared by 0 bases and J by 5 bases, with 13 bases between. This CDR3 is built from 15 residues. Germline CDR1 reads MNHEY; CDR2 reads SVGAGI. The chain's CDR3 is CASSYSGRKGYGYTF. The CDR3 coding sequence is TGTGCCAGCAGTTACTCAGGCAGGAAGGGGTATGGCTACACCTTC.

In this sample, this clone turned up once. The chain has TRBV4-1 and TRBJ2-3; TRBD2 matches 7 bases. There are 16 residues in the CDR3. The germline CDR1 and CDR2 sequences are MGHRA and YSYEKL. V lost 3 bases and J lost 4; bases outside the gene matches: 10. The CDR3 here is CASSQIGREKADTQYF. CDR3 nucleotide sequence: TGCGCCAGCAGCCAGATTGGGCGGGAGAAGGCAGATACGCAGTATTTT.

The chain carries TRBV19 and TRBJ1-2; maybe TRBD1 (6 bases). There are 15 residues in the CDR3. CDR1 and CDR2 (germline): LNHDA, SQIVND (reference sequence). Deletions cut 0 bases from V and 7 bases from J, with 15 bases between. CDR3 sequence (DNA): TGTGCCAGTAGTATAGATCAGCGGACAGCCCTTGGCTACACCTTC. Translated, it gives CASSIDQRTALGYTF. Full variable domain (remainder filled in from reference TRBV19 and TRBJ1-2): DGGITQSPKYLFRKEGQNVTLSCEQNLNHDAMYWYRQDPGQGLRLIYYSQIVNDFQKGDIAEGYSVSREKKESFPLTVTSAQKNPTAFYLCASSIDQRTALGYTFGSGTRLTVV.

This chain links TRBV6-5 with TRBJ2-7; the match to TRBD1 covers 7 bases. J gave up 9 bases and V 6 bases, and 14 bases lay outside the gene matches. This CDR3 is built from 14 residues. Germline V lookup: CDR1 MNHEY, CDR2 SVGAGI. Here the CDR3 reads CASSLRDSPTGQYF. CDR3 sequence (DNA): TGTGCCAGCAGCCTTCGGGACAGTCCTACCGGGCAGTACTTC.

V gene TRBV4-1 combines with J gene TRBJ1-2; D ambiguous. CDR1 and CDR2 (germline): MGHRA, YSYEKL. V dropped 4 bases and J dropped 8 bases, with 17 bases sitting between them. The CDR3 extends over 14 amino acids. The CDR3 DNA sequence: TGCGCCAGCAGCCGTGCACCGGCGCCCGGGGGCTACACCTTC. Amino acids: CASSRAPAPGGYTF.

This chain connects TRBV3-1 (or the pseudogene TRBV3-2) to TRBJ1-6; 9 nucleotides match TRBD1. The junction had 6 bases not matched to a gene; V was cut back by 3 bases and J by 9 bases. In germline, CDR1 is LGHDT, CDR2 YNNKEL (reference sequence). CDR3 length: 15 residues. The CDR3 here is CASSQDRGSSSPLHF. In nucleotides, the CDR3 is TGTGCCAGCAGCCAGGACAGGGGAAGTAGTTCACCCCTCCACTTT.

This clone was observed a single time. The chain joins TRBV5-1 to TRBJ2-7, with D possibly TRBD2 on 5 matching bases. Germline CDR1 and CDR2: SGHRS and YFSETQ. CDR3 size: 14 residues. V shed 2 bases and J shed 3 bases, with 12 bases lying between them. CDR3 bases: TGCGCCAGCAGCTTTCGCGATGCGGGCTACGAGCAGTACTTC. Protein sequence: CASSFRDAGYEQYF.

This clone was counted between two and nine times. The chain recombines TRBV2 with TRBJ2-7, with D hard to call. Looked up from germline, CDR1 is SNHLY and CDR2 is FYNNEI. The V and J ends lost 0 bases and 1 base respectively, with 16 bases between them. This CDR3 contains 17 residues. The CDR3 DNA reads TGTGCCAGCAGTGAAGCGCTTATTTCTAGACGGTCCTACGAGCAGTACTTC. It is translated as CASSEALISRRSYEQYF.

The chain has TRBV5-1 and TRBJ1-1; no clear D. The CDR3 length is 12 residues. The V gene lost 0 bases and the J gene lost 11 bases, with 11 bases spanning the gap. CDR1 and CDR2 from the germline V gene are SGHRS and YFSETQ. The CDR3 here is CASSLAEERAFF. CDR3 bases: TGCGCCAGCAGCTTGGCCGAGGAGAGGGCTTTCTTT.

This chain uses TRBV19 with TRBJ1-5, with D tentatively TRBD1 (6 bases). CDR3 length: 15 residues. V was shortened by 6 bases and J by 4 bases, with 16 bases between the two germline ends. The V gene's germline CDR1 is LNHDA and CDR2 SQIVND (reference sequence). CDR3 amino acids: CASRRGRDNNQPQHF. The CDR3, as DNA: TGTGCCAGTAGAAGAGGCAGGGACAATAATCAGCCCCAGCATTTT.

The rearrangement joins TRBV7-2 to TRBJ2-2; weak D call: TRBD2 (6 bases). Per germline, CDR1 SGHTA and CDR2 FQGNSA. The V end lost 5 bases, the J end lost 7 bases, and 23 bases lay between the germline ends. The CDR3 has 17 residues. In nucleotides, the CDR3 is TGTGCCAGCAGCCCCCGGGGAGCGGCAGACGGGGGCGGGGAGCTGTTTTTT. The encoded protein is CASSPRGAADGGGELFF. The full variable domain, completed using reference TRBV7-2 and TRBJ2-2, is GAGVSQSPSNKVTEKGKDVELRCDPISGHTALYWYRQSLGQGLEFLIYFQGNSAPDKSGLPSDRFSAERTGGSVSTLTIQRTQQEDSAVYLCASSPRGAADGGGELFFGEGSRLTVL.

This CDR3 is CASSAGLAGTDTQYF. The CDR3 bases are TGTGCCAGCAGTGCGGGACTAGCGGGCACAGATACGCAGTATTTT. The V call is TRBV25-1, the J call TRBJ2-3, with TRBD2 matching over 11 bases. CDR1 MGHDK and CDR2 SYGVNS come from the germline V gene. This CDR3 has 15 amino acids. J gave up 1 base and V 4 bases, and 1 base lay outside the gene matches.